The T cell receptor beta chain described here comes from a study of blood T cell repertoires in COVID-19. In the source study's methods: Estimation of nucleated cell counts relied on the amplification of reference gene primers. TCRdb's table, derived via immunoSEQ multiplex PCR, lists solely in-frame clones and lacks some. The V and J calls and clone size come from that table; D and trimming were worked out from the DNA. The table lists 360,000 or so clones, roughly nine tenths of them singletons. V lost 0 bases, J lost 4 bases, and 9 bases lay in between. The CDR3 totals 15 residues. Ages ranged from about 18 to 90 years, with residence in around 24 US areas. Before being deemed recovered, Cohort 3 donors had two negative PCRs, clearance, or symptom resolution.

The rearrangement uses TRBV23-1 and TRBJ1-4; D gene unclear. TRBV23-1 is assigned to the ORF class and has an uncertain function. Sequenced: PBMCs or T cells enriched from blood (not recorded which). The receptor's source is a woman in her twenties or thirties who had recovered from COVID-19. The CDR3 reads CASSQSHLDNEKLFF. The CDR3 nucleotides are TGCGCCAGCAGTCAATCTCACCTAGATAATGAAAAACTGTTTTTT.